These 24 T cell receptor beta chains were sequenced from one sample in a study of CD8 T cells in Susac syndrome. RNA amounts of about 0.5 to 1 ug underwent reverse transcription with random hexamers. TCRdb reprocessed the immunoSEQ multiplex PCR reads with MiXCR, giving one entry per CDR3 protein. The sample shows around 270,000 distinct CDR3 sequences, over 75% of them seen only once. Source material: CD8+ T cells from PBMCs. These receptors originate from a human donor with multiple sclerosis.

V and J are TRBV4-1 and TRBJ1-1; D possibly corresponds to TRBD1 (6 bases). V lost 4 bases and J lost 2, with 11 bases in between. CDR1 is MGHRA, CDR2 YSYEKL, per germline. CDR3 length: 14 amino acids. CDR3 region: CASSLSGANTEAFF. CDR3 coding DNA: TGCGCCAGCAGCCTTTCAGGGGCTAACACTGAAGCTTTCTTT.

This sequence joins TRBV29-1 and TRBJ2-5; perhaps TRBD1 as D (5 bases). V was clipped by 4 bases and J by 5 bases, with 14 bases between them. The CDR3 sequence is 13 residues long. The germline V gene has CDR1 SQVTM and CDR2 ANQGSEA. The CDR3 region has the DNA TGCAGCGTTGGGGCAGGGATGTTTGAGACCCAGTACTTC. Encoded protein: CSVGAGMFETQYF. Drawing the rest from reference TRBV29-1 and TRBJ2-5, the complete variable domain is SAVISQKPSRDICQRGTSLTIQCQVDSQVTMMFWYRQQPGQSLTLIATANQGSEATYESGFVIDKFPISRPNLTFSTLTVSNMSPEDSSIYLCSVGAGMFETQYFGPGTRLLVL.

As DNA, the CDR3 is TGTGCCAGCAGTTTTGGCGGGTACCCAACTAATGAAAAACTGTTTTTT. It specifies CASSFGGYPTNEKLFF. V gene TRBV27 combines with J gene TRBJ1-4; no clear D. The V end was cut by 3 bases, the J end by 0 bases, with 11 bases between. In germline, CDR1 is MNHEY, CDR2 SMNVEV (reference sequence). The CDR3 contains 16 residues.

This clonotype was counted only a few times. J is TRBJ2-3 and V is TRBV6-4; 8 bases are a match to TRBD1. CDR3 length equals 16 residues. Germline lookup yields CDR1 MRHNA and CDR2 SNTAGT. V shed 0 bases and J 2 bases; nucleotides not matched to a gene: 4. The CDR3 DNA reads TGTGCCAGCAGTGACTCGAGCAGGGGGCACACAGATACGCAGTATTTT. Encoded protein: CASSDSSRGHTDTQYF.

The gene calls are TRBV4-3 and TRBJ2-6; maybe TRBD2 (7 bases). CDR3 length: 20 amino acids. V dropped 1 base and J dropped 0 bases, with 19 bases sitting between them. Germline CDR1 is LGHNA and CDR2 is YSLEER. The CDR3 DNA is TGCGCCAGCAGCCAAGGGGAGGGGGAGGGCCTCATCTCTGGGGCCAACGTCCTGACTTTC. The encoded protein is CASSQGEGEGLISGANVLTF.

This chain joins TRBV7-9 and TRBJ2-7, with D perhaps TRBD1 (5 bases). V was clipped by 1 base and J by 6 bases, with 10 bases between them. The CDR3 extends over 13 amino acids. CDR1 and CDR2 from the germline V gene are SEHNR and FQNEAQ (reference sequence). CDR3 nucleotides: TGTGCCAGCAGCTTAGGGGTCAGGGCCGAGCAGTACTTC. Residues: CASSLGVRAEQYF. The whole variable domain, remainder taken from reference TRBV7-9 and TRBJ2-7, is DTGVSQNPRHKITKRGQNVTFRCDPISEHNRLYWYRQTLGQGPEFLTYFQNEAQLEKSRLLSDRFSAERPKGSFSTLEIQRTEQGDSAMYLCASSLGVRAEQYFGPGTRLTVT.

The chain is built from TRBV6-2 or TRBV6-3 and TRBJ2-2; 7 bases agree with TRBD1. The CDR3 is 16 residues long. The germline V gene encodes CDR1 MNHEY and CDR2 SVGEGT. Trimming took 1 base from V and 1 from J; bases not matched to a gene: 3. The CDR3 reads CASSYFGQVNTGELFF. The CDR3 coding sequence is TGTGCCAGCAGTTACTTCGGACAGGTGAACACCGGGGAGCTGTTTTTT.

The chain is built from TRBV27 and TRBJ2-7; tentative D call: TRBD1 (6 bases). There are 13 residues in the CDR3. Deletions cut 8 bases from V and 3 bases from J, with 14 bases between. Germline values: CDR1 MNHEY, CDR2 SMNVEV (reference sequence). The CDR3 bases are TGTGCCAGCCGGGCAGGGGAAGACTACGAGCAGTACTTC. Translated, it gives CASRAGEDYEQYF.

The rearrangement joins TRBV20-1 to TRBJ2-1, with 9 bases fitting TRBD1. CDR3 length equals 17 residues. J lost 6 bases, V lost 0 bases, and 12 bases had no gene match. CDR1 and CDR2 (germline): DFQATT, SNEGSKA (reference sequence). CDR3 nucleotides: TGCAGTGCTAGAGATATGGTGGAGACAGGGGGTCGCAATGAGCAGTTCTTC. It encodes CSARDMVETGGRNEQFF.

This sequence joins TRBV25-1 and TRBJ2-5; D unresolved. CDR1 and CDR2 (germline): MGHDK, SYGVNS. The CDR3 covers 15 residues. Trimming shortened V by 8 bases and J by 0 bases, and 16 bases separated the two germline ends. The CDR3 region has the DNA TGTGCCAGCGGGGATGAGGTGATGTACCAAGAGACCCAGTACTTC. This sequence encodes CASGDEVMYQETQYF.

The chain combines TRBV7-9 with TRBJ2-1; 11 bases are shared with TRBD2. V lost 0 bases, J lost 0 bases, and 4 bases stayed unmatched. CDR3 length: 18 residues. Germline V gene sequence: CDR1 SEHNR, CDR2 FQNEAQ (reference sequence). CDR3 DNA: TGTGCCAGCAGCTTAGCCGTAGCGGGGGGGCCCTCCTACAATGAGCAGTTCTTC. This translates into CASSLAVAGGPSYNEQFF.

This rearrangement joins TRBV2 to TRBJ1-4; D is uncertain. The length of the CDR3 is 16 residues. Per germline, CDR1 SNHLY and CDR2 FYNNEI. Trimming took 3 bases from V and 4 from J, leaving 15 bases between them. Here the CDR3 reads CASSDLEALNNEKLFF. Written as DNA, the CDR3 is TGTGCCAGCAGTGATCTCGAGGCACTGAATAATGAAAAACTGTTTTTT.

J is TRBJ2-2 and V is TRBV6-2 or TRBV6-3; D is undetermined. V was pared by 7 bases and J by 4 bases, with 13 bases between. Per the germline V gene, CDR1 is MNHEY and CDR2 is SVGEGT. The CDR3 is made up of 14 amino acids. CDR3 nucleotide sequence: TGTGCCAGCAAAAGGGTTTTGAGCACCGGGGAGCTGTTTTTT. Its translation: CASKRVLSTGELFF.

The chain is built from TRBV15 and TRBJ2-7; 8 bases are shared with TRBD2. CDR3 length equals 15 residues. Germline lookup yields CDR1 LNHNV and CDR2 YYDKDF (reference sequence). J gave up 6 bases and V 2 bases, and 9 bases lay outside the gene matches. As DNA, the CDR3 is TGTGCCACCAGCAGACCAATAGCGGGAATCCTCGAGCAGTACTTC. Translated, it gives CATSRPIAGILEQYF.

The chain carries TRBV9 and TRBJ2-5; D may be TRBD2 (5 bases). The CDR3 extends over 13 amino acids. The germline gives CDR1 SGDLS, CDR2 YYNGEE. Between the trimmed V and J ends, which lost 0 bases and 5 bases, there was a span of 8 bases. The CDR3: CASSVEDWETQYF. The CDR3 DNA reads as TGTGCCAGCAGCGTAGAGGACTGGGAGACCCAGTACTTC.

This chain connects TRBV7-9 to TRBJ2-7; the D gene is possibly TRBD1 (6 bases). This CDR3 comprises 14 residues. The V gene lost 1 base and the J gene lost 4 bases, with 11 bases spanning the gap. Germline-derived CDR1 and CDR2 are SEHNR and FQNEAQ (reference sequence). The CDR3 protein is CASSLGQAGYEQYF. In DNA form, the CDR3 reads TGTGCCAGCAGCTTAGGACAGGCAGGGTACGAGCAGTACTTC.

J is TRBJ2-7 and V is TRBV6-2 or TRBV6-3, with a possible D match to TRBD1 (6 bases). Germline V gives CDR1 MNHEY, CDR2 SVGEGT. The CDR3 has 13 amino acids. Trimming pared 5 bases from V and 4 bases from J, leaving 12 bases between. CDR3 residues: CASSLTQGYEQYF. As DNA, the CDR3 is TGTGCCAGCAGTCTCACACAGGGATACGAGCAGTACTTC.

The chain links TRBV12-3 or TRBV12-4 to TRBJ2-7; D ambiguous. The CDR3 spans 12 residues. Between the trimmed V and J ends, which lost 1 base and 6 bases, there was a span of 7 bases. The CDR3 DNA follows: TGTGCCAGCAGTTTAGTAGAACCCGAGCAGTACTTC. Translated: CASSLVEPEQYF.

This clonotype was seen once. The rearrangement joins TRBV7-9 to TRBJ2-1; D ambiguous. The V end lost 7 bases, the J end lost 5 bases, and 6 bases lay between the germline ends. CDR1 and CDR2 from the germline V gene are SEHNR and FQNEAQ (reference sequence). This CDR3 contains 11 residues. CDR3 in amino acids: CASNPNNEQFF. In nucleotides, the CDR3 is TGTGCCAGCAACCCCAACAATGAGCAGTTCTTC. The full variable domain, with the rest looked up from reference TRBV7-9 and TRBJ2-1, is DTGVSQNPRHKITKRGQNVTFRCDPISEHNRLYWYRQTLGQGPEFLTYFQNEAQLEKSRLLSDRFSAERPKGSFSTLEIQRTEQGDSAMYLCASNPNNEQFFGPGTRLTVL.

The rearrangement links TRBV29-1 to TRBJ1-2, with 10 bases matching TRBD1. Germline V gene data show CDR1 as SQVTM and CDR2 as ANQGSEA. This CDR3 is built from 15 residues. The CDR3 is CSAGTGVRGNYGYTF. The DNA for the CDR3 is TGCAGTGCCGGGACAGGGGTTAGGGGCAACTATGGCTACACCTTC.

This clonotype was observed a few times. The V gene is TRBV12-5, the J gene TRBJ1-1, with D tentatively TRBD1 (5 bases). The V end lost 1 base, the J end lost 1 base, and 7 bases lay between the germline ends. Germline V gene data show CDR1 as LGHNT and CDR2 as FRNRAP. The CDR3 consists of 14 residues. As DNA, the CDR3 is TGTGCTAGTGGTTTGGGTCAGGGGAACACTGAAGCTTTCTTT. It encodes CASGLGQGNTEAFF.

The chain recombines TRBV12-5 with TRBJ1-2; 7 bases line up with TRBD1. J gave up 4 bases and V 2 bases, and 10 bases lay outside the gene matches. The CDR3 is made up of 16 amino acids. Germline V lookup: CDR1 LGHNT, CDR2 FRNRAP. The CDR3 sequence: CASGLRSGTEIYGYTF. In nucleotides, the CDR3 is TGTGCTAGTGGTTTGAGAAGCGGGACAGAAATCTATGGCTACACCTTC.

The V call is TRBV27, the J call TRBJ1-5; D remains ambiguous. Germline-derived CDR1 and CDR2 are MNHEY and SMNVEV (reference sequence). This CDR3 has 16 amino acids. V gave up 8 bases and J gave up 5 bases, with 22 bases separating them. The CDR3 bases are TGTGCCAGCCGATACTCTGCCGGGAGCTATCATCAGCCCCAGCATTTT. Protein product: CASRYSAGSYHQPQHF.

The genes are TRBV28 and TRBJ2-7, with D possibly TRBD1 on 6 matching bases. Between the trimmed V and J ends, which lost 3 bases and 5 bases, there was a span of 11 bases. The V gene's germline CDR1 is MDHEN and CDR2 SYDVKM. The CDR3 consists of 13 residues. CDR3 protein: CASSLAGENEQYF. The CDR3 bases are TGTGCCAGCAGTTTGGCAGGGGAAAACGAGCAGTACTTC.